These 13 T cell receptor beta chains were sequenced from one sample in a study of T cell responses to AZD1222 COVID-19 vaccine. The repertoire was sequenced with immunoSEQ multiplex PCR; TCRdb's copy has only in-frame clones and lacks some. The sample consists of roughly 180,000 clones, roughly 92% of them appearing once. The material was peripheral blood, obtained 28 days after the second AZD1222 dose. Receptors were obtained from an adult who received the AZD1222 COVID-19 vaccine.

V is TRBV6-5 and J is TRBJ1-2; D possibly corresponds to TRBD1 (5 bases). Germline lookup yields CDR1 MNHEY and CDR2 SVGAGI. V gave up 6 bases and J gave up 0 bases, with 14 bases separating them. CDR3 length: 15 amino acids. The CDR3 is CASSHSGPANYGYTF. In DNA form, the CDR3 reads TGTGCCAGCAGCCACTCGGGGCCAGCTAACTATGGCTACACCTTC.

This sequence joins TRBV11-2 and TRBJ2-2; tentatively, D is TRBD1 or TRBD2 (5 bases each). CDR3 length: 14 amino acids. V gave up 2 bases and J gave up 6 bases, with 10 bases separating them. Germline CDR1 and CDR2: SGHAT and FQNNGV. For the CDR3, the DNA is TGTGCCAGCAGCTTAATTACGGGGCCCGGGGAGCTGTTTTTT. Translating it yields CASSLITGPGELFF.

This rearrangement joins TRBV6-5 to TRBJ2-1; D remains ambiguous. V lost 8 bases to trimming and J lost 7 bases, with 9 bases between them. This CDR3 spans 11 amino acids. The germline V gene has CDR1 MNHEY and CDR2 SVGAGI. The CDR3 is CASVERNEQFF. The CDR3 bases are TGTGCCAGCGTCGAGAGGAATGAGCAGTTCTTC.

This clone was detected only once. The J gene is TRBJ2-7, the V gene TRBV12-3 or TRBV12-4, with D possibly matching TRBD2 (6 bases). This CDR3 contains 13 residues. The V end lost 7 bases, the J end lost 6 bases, and 16 bases lay between the germline ends. The CDR3 sequence is CASTPFRRGEQYF. CDR3 DNA: TGTGCCAGCACCCCATTCCGGAGGGGCGAGCAGTACTTC.

This rearrangement joins TRBV20-1 to TRBJ1-6; D unclear. The CDR3 totals 15 residues. Looked up from germline, CDR1 is DFQATT and CDR2 is SNEGSKA (reference sequence). Trimming shortened V by 3 bases and J by 8 bases, and 17 bases separated the two germline ends. CDR3 in DNA: TGCAGTGCTAGTGTGGAAAATGGAGCCTATTCACCCCTCCACTTT. Translation: CSASVENGAYSPLHF.

The gene calls are TRBV7-9 and TRBJ2-7, with D possibly being TRBD1 (8 bases). Germline CDR1 is SEHNR and CDR2 is FQNEAQ (reference sequence). The CDR3 spans 14 residues. V lost 5 bases to trimming and J lost 7 bases, with 18 bases between them. Written as DNA, the CDR3 is TGTGCCAGCAGCACAGGGGGGGCATCCTCGGAGCAGTACTTC. Residues: CASSTGGASSEQYF.

The table lists this clone with a count of one. The chain couples TRBV19 to TRBJ1-2, with 7 bases aligning to TRBD1. The germline CDR1 and CDR2 sequences are LNHDA and SQIVND (reference sequence). The CDR3 totals 16 residues. The V and J ends lost 4 bases and 4 bases, in that order; junction bases with no gene match: 12. CDR3 nucleotide sequence: TGTGCCAGTAGTAGGGACCAGGGGGTCTCCCCCTATGGCTACACCTTC. This gives the protein CASSRDQGVSPYGYTF.

Here the CDR3 reads CASSPSRGGETQYF. The CDR3 bases are TGTGCCAGCAGCCCCTCCAGGGGGGGAGAGACCCAGTACTTC. The gene calls are TRBV7-2 and TRBJ2-5; D could derive from TRBD1 or TRBD2 (7 bases each). Trimming pared 5 bases from V and 4 bases from J, leaving 14 bases between. Germline assignment: CDR1 SGHTA and CDR2 FQGNSA. This CDR3 comprises 14 residues. Filled out from reference TRBV7-2 and TRBJ2-5, the complete variable domain reads GAGVSQSPSNKVTEKGKDVELRCDPISGHTALYWYRQSLGQGLEFLIYFQGNSAPDKSGLPSDRFSAERTGGSVSTLTIQRTQQEDSAVYLCASSPSRGGETQYFGPGTRLLVL.

This chain uses TRBV19 with TRBJ2-7; 11 positions match TRBD1. Germline loops: CDR1 LNHDA, CDR2 SQIVND (reference sequence). This CDR3 has 12 residues. Trimming removed 8 bases from V and 5 bases from J; junction bases left unmatched: 2. The CDR3 coding sequence is TGTGCCAGTGAGGGACAGGGGGACGAGCAGTACTTC. Its protein product is CASEGQGDEQYF.

The V and J genes are TRBV4-2 and TRBJ2-1; D may be TRBD2 (6 bases). The ends were cut back, 4 bases at V and 3 bases at J, with 13 bases in the middle. The germline CDR1 and CDR2 sequences are LGHNA and YNFKEQ. The CDR3 covers 15 residues. Written as DNA, the CDR3 is TGTGCCAGCAGCCCGGACTATTCCGACTACAATGAGCAGTTCTTC. It is translated as CASSPDYSDYNEQFF.

This chain connects TRBV27 to TRBJ2-5; 7 nucleotides line up with TRBD1. Germline V gene data show CDR1 as MNHEY and CDR2 as SMNVEV (reference sequence). CDR3 length: 16 residues. The V and J ends lost 5 bases and 1 base, in that order; junction bases with no gene match: 10. The CDR3 region is CASSGRTGLLQETQYF. Here the CDR3 DNA reads TGTGCCAGCAGTGGTCGGACAGGCCTTCTCCAAGAGACCCAGTACTTC.

This clone was recorded once. The V gene is TRBV3-1 (or the pseudogene TRBV3-2), the J gene TRBJ1-2, with 7 bases aligning to TRBD1. The length of the CDR3 is 14 residues. Unmatched junction bases numbered 7, after V lost 1 base and J lost 8 bases. Looked up from germline, CDR1 is LGHDT and CDR2 is YNNKEL (reference sequence). The CDR3 DNA reads TGTGCCAGCAGCCAAGTCGAGGGGGCGGGCGGCTACACCTTC. Translation: CASSQVEGAGGYTF.

This rearrangement joins TRBV18 to TRBJ1-2; weak D call: TRBD1 (5 bases). Germline V CDR1 and CDR2: KGHSH, LQKENI. The V and J ends lost 4 bases and 1 base respectively, with 7 bases between them. This CDR3 comprises 13 residues. The CDR3 coding sequence is TGTGCCAGCTCACAACAGGATAACTATGGCTACACCTTC. Protein: CASSQQDNYGYTF. The full variable domain, its missing parts supplied by reference TRBV18 and TRBJ1-2, is NAGVMQNPRHLVRRRGQEARLRCSPMKGHSHVYWYRQLPEEGLKFMVYLQKENIIDESGMPKERFSAEFPKEGPSILRIQQVVRGDSAAYFCASSQQDNYGYTFGSGTRLTVV.